The next 19 T cell receptor beta chains were all read from a single sample in a study of sequential checkpoint blockade in melanoma. Treatment denoted: randomized to nivolumab then ipilimumab (arm A) or the reverse (arm B). Repertoires were generated with immunoSEQ multiplex PCR, while TCRdb's copy carries only in-frame clones and drops some. The data hold about 5,300 clones, with around 50% observed a single time. The material sequenced was CD8+ T cells sorted from blood (inferred from file names), taken from a patient given nivolumab and ipilimumab in sequence. The receptors were gathered from a human donor with melanoma.

The chain joins TRBV5-6 to TRBJ2-5; 8 bases are shared with TRBD2. Germline V lookup: CDR1 SGHDT, CDR2 YYEEEE. With V trimmed by 6 bases and J by 5 bases, 6 bases remained unmatched. The CDR3 has 13 residues. CDR3 amino acids: CASTLAGMETQYF. DNA of the CDR3: TGTGCCAGCACCTTAGCGGGAATGGAGACCCAGTACTTC.

The V and J genes are TRBV6-5 and TRBJ1-2; 7 nucleotides align to TRBD1. CDR1 is MNHEY and CDR2 is SVGAGI in the germline V gene. Losses at the gene ends were 5 bases for V and 4 bases for J; bases not matched to a gene: 7. The CDR3 has 14 amino acids. The CDR3 sequence is CASSDPGDSYGYTF. CDR3 nucleotide sequence: TGTGCCAGCAGTGACCCAGGGGACAGCTATGGCTACACCTTC.

On this clone itself: The junction and the germline gene differ at one end; a read error may be behind it. The gene calls are TRBV7-7 and TRBJ2-3; D may be TRBD1 (6 bases). This CDR3 contains 15 residues. Germline V lookup: CDR1 SSHAT, CDR2 FNYEAQ (reference sequence). As DNA, the CDR3 is TGTGCTAGCAGCACTGGGACATTGAGCACAGATACGCAGTATTTT. Protein sequence: CASSTGTLSTDTQYF. Full variable domain (outside the CDR3, taken from reference TRBV7-7 and TRBJ2-3): GAGVSQSPRYKVTKRGQDVTLRCDPISSHATLYWYQQALGQGPEFLTYFNYEAQPDKSGLPSDRFSAERPEGSISTLTIQRTEQRDSAMYRCASSTGTLSTDTQYFGPGTRLTVL.

As to this clone: One end of the junction fails to match germline, which may point to a read error. This chain links TRBV11-3 with TRBJ2-2; 10 nucleotides agree with TRBD2. The CDR3 runs 15 residues. CDR1 is SGHNT and CDR2 is YENEEA in the germline V gene. The CDR3 DNA sequence: TGTGCCAGCAGCGTAGAGCGGGGGGGCTACGGGGAGCTGTTTTTT. Translation: CASSVERGGYGELFF.

The chain combines TRBV7-9 with TRBJ1-1; D possibly corresponds to TRBD1 (5 bases). There are 16 residues in the CDR3. Germline CDR1 SEHNR, CDR2 FQNEAQ (reference sequence). V was clipped by 6 bases and J by 0 bases, with 17 bases between them. The CDR3 loop is CASSPGGSIMNTEAFF. As DNA, the CDR3 is TGTGCCAGCAGTCCCGGGGGGTCGATCATGAACACTGAAGCTTTCTTT.

The chain is built from TRBV27 and TRBJ2-1; D unclear. The V and J ends lost 2 bases and 6 bases respectively, with 11 bases between them. Germline CDR1 and CDR2: MNHEY and SMNVEV (reference sequence). This CDR3 comprises 14 residues. The CDR3: CASSLQAGPNEQFF. The DNA of the CDR3 is TGTGCCAGCAGTTTACAGGCCGGTCCCAATGAGCAGTTCTTC.

V and J are TRBV7-2 and TRBJ2-2, with D tentatively TRBD1 (5 bases). V lost 1 base and J lost 6, with 9 bases in between. Germline V gene sequence: CDR1 SGHTA, CDR2 FQGNSA. This CDR3 has 14 amino acids. CDR3 in DNA: TGTGCCAGCAGCTTAGAGGGGTATGCCGGGGAGCTGTTTTTT. It is translated as CASSLEGYAGELFF.

This chain connects TRBV4-3 to TRBJ1-2; D may be TRBD1 (5 bases). The length of the CDR3 is 15 residues. The germline CDR1 and CDR2 sequences are LGHNA and YSLEER. With 0 bases removed from V and 6 bases from J, the gap between germline ends came to 14 bases. The CDR3 DNA sequence: TGCGCCAGCAGCCAAGATCCGCAGGGTTGGGATGGCTACACCTTC. Residues: CASSQDPQGWDGYTF.

J is TRBJ1-1 and V is TRBV29-1; a possible D gene is TRBD1 (6 bases). This CDR3 has 14 amino acids. Per the germline V gene, CDR1 is SQVTM and CDR2 is ANQGSEA. Trimming removed 2 bases at V and 4 bases at J, with 14 bases between. Written as DNA, the CDR3 is TGCAGCGTTGAATCAGGGGTTGGGACCACTGAAGCTTTCTTT. Residues: CSVESGVGTTEAFF.

This clone is judged medium-sized. The chain is built from TRBV4-1 and TRBJ1-2; D may be TRBD1 (5 bases). The CDR3 contains 14 residues. Trimming left V 1 base short and J 4 bases short, with 10 bases between. Germline loops: CDR1 MGHRA, CDR2 YSYEKL. CDR3 nucleotide sequence: TGCGCCAGCAGCCAAGCAGGGTCGGCCTATGGCTACACCTTC. Its protein product is CASSQAGSAYGYTF.

The chain has TRBV6-5 and TRBJ1-2; 7 nucleotides align to TRBD1. V shed 0 bases and J 4 bases; nucleotides not matched to a gene: 5. The CDR3 consists of 15 residues. Germline V gene sequence: CDR1 MNHEY, CDR2 SVGAGI. In DNA, the CDR3 is TGTGCCAGCAGTTACTCGACTTCAGGGGGCTATGGCTACACCTTC. This codes for CASSYSTSGGYGYTF.

The chain links TRBV4-1 to TRBJ2-7; the match to TRBD1 covers 8 bases. Germline-derived CDR1 and CDR2 are MGHRA and YSYEKL. V was pared by 4 bases and J by 7 bases, with 12 bases of the junction left unmatched. The CDR3 has 15 residues. CDR3 residues: CASSRGQGILGEQYF. CDR3 coding DNA: TGCGCCAGCAGCCGTGGACAGGGAATTTTGGGGGAGCAGTACTTC.

This clone was recorded once. The chain carries TRBV7-9 and TRBJ2-1, with 7 bases identical to TRBD1. With V trimmed by 3 bases and J by 5 bases, 4 bases remained unmatched. This CDR3 has 14 amino acids. Germline-derived CDR1 and CDR2 are SEHNR and FQNEAQ (reference sequence). This CDR3 is CASSFITGDNEQFF. Written as DNA, the CDR3 is TGTGCCAGCAGCTTTATAACAGGGGACAATGAGCAGTTCTTC.

The J gene is TRBJ2-2, the V gene TRBV4-1, with 7 bases that match TRBD2. V shed 4 bases, J shed 4 bases, and the junction held 6 bases outside the gene matches. Germline values: CDR1 MGHRA, CDR2 YSYEKL. The CDR3 has 15 residues. Here the CDR3 DNA reads TGCGCCAGCAGCCCCTTGGGGGGGGGCACCGGGGAGCTGTTTTTT. Its translation: CASSPLGGGTGELFF.

V is TRBV29-1 and J is TRBJ1-1, with D maybe TRBD1 (6 bases). Trimming took 6 bases from V and 11 from J, leaving 19 bases between them. This CDR3 comprises 12 residues. Germline V gene sequence: CDR1 SQVTM, CDR2 ANQGSEA. CDR3 coding DNA: TGCAGCGTCGACGGGGGGGCGCTTCTGGCTTTCTTT. This codes for CSVDGGALLAFF.

V and J are TRBV7-2 and TRBJ2-3; TRBD2 agrees at 11 bases. The CDR3 runs 16 residues. CDR1 and CDR2 (germline): SGHTA, FQGNSA. Trimming removed 1 base from V and 7 bases from J; junction bases left unmatched: 7. The DNA of the CDR3 is TGTGCCAGCAGCTTAGAGCCTAGCGGGGGGAGGAATACGCAGTATTTT. Translated, it gives CASSLEPSGGRNTQYF.

CDR3 nucleotide sequence: TGTGCCAGCAGCTTGGAACAGGAAAGGGCTGAGCAGTTCTTC. It is translated as CASSLEQERAEQFF. The rearrangement uses TRBV11-2 and TRBJ2-1; D is possibly TRBD1 (5 bases). V lost 3 bases and J 9 bases, leaving 15 bases between the germline ends. The CDR3 is made up of 14 amino acids. Per germline, CDR1 SGHAT and CDR2 FQNNGV.

V is TRBV9 and J is TRBJ1-3, with 9 bases identical to TRBD1. CDR1 SGDLS and CDR2 YYNGEE come from the germline V gene. With 0 bases clipped from V and 4 bases from J, the junction kept 8 bases outside the gene matches. This CDR3 spans 17 amino acids. The CDR3 coding sequence is TGTGCCAGCAGCGTAGGTCCGGCGGACAGGGGAGGAAACACCATATATTTT. Its translation: CASSVGPADRGGNTIYF.

This clone was observed a single time. The chain employs TRBV10-2 and TRBJ1-2; D gene ambiguous. Germline assignment: CDR1 WSHSY and CDR2 SAAADI. V lost 6 bases and J lost 2, with 10 bases in between. This CDR3 comprises 13 residues. CDR3 DNA: TGCGCCAGCAGCGGCGGAACCAACTATGGCTACACCTTC. The encoded protein is CASSGGTNYGYTF.